This record covers a single TCR beta chain. Its antigen specificity is not known. The sample holds no much larger clone one base away, and base qualities are not on file. Per the publication, the time point label means: approximately 2 years on ibrutinib. For TCR beta library preparation, about 2.1 micrograms of genomic DNA were extracted from the cryopreserved PBMCs. Longitudinal blood samples from CLL patients receiving ibrutinib monotherapy were subjected to high-throughput TCR beta sequencing. The patients took part in an open-label, single-center phase 2 trial of ibrutinib monotherapy. This entry comes from a study of cytotoxic CD8 clonotypes in ibrutinib-treated CLL (dated by TCRdb to about 2021). For the wider study: In this cohort, approximately 15 patients were treatment-naive and ten to eleven were relapsed/refractory, while fewer than 18 had unmutated IGHV. On average, each sample yielded 250,000 to 300,000 productive templates and about 95,000 productive rearrangements. All remission and progressive disease samples were collected while patients were still receiving ibrutinib. Cryopreserved peripheral blood mononuclear cells were collected at three points: before therapy, at response, and at either sustained remission or disease progression. Of the 90 or so participants in the trial, about two dozen had longitudinal samples available. Responses were partial in around 24 patients and complete in 2; after median around 66 months follow-up, some 15 stayed in remission and some twelve progressed. Samples at response were collected after a median of about 12 months of treatment, with a range of about 6 to 40 months. General study outcomes and caveats: Baseline clonality was found to be higher than that of age-matched healthy donors and was strongly correlated with circulating CD8+ T-cell counts. At ibrutinib response clonality went up, during sustained remission it held steady, and at progression it dropped back toward baseline. Lymph node repertoires were not examined, and the timing of sampling was not matched between patients in sustained remission and those whose disease progressed. Public clonotypes were found to be uncommon and were observed to contract or remain stable during treatment; the increase in clonality was shown to reflect expansion of private clonotypes at ibrutinib response.

Measured from the cysteine to the phenylalanine, the CDR3 is 14 residues long. Of the read, only the CDR3 DNA is kept; its 42 bases are in frame from base 1. The germline V gene provides CDR1 MGHDK and CDR2 SYGVNS. The junction carries 16 bases between V and J, which are trimmed by 8 bases and 2 bases respectively. Each clonotype received, on average, around 10x coverage in deep resolution sequencing performed on a MiSeq, where the target depth lay between 1 in 1 million and 1 in 200,000 T cells. The immunoSEQ hsTCRB Kit was used to generate the TCR beta libraries. Per the authors' processing: ImmunoSEQ Data Assistant and ImmunoSEQ Analyzer were used for data analysis, and V, D and J genes were assigned according to IMGT definitions. Clonality, with values ranging from 0 to 1, was calculated as one minus the normalized Shannon entropy of productive rearrangement frequencies. Only overrepresented clonotypes making up at least 0.05% of the repertoire of each patient were included in the public clonotype analysis. Around 14 repertoires from age-matched healthy donors, obtained from immuneACCESS, served as clonality controls. TCRdb obtained this table from immuneACCESS and retained in-frame rearrangements with V and J assigned. These tables miss some clones; where compared with another copy, unresolved V genes account for less than half of the shortfall, and the remainder is unexplained. The V and J calls and clone size come from that table; D and trimming were worked out from the DNA. This sample has hundreds of thousands of clones in its table, and 70% of those were observed once. The top ten clones comprise 15% of the sample.

The sample consisted of PBMCs, taken after 24 months of ibrutinib treatment. The chain links TRBV25-1 with TRBJ2-7; the D segment may tentatively be TRBD1 or TRBD2, each giving 7 matched bases. The sequence came from a human donor with chronic lymphocytic leukemia. The sequence in DNA is TGTGCCAGCCGTGGGGGGGACAGCCCCTACGAGCAGTACTTC. The encoded protein is CASRGGDSPYEQYF.